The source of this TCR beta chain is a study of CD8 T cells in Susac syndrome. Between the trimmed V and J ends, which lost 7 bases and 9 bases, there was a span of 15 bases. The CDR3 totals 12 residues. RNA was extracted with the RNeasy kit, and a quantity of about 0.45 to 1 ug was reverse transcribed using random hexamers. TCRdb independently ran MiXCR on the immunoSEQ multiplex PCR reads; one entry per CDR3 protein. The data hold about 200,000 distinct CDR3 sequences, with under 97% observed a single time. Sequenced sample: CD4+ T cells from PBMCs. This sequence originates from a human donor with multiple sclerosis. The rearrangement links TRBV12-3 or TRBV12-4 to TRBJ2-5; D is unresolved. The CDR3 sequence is CASKASVLPQYF. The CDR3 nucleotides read TGTGCCAGCAAGGCTTCGGTCCTCCCCCAGTACTTC.